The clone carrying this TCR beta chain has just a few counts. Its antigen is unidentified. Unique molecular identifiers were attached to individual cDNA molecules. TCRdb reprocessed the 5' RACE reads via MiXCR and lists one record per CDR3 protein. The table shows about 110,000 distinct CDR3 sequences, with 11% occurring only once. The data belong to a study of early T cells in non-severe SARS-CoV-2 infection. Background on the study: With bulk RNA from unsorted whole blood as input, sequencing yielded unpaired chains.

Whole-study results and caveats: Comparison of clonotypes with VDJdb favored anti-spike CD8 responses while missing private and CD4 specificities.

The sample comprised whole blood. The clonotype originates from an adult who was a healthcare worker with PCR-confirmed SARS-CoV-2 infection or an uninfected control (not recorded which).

The CDR3 DNA sequence: TGTGCCAGCAGCTTACGGGCCGAGGGGACCCAGTACTTC. Encoded protein: CASSLRAEGTQYF. This sequence joins TRBV7-3 and TRBJ2-5; a weak D match, TRBD2 (5 bases). The CDR3 has 13 amino acids. The V end lost 2 bases, the J end lost 7 bases, and 11 bases lay between the germline ends. CDR1 SGHTA and CDR2 FQGTGA come from the germline V gene.